The clone carrying this TCR beta chain has just a few counts. Its antigen is unidentified. The data stem from a study of T cells after yellow fever vaccination. One entry per CDR3 protein, called by TCRdb with MiXCR from the 5' RACE reads. The sample records some 550,000 distinct CDR3 sequences, roughly 19% being singletons. Overall study findings and caveats: A weaker but faster secondary response was observed, peaking on day 5 versus 15.

The CDR3 runs to 15 residues. Germline V lookup: CDR1 DFQATT, CDR2 SNEGSKA (reference sequence). The rearrangement links TRBV20-1 to TRBJ2-1; possibly TRBD2 for D (6 bases). This receptor was taken from a man between 25 and 39 years old who received the YFV17D yellow fever vaccine. Source: PBMCs, taken 15 days after the yellow fever booster vaccination. The CDR3 sequence is CSALGGISSYNEQFF. In DNA, the CDR3 is TGCAGCGCTCTTGGGGGGATAAGCTCCTACAATGAGCAGTTCTTC.